The present entry profiles one TCR beta chain with its context. V was clipped by 1 base and J by 5 bases, with 10 bases between them. The CDR3 consists of 14 residues. The germline V gene has CDR1 SGHTA and CDR2 FQGTGA. This record belongs to a study of blood T cell repertoires in COVID-19. Study overall: Whether acute or convalescent, the COVID-19 samples came from the United States, Italy and Spain. PBMCs, B-cell-depleted T cells, or T cells were the source of the cDNA or gDNA that made up the material.

As handled by the study authors: It was from reference gene primer amplification that nucleated cell counts were estimated. Method: immunoSEQ multiplex PCR; TCRdb's copy keeps in-frame clones and lacks some. V, J and clone size derive from that table, while D and trimming were established from the DNA sequence. The sample yields about 29,000 clones, roughly 80% seen once. This clonotype originated in a woman aged 70-85 years with active or convalescent COVID-19. This chain joins TRBV7-3 and TRBJ2-3; D may be TRBD1 (5 bases). The sequencing input was peripheral blood. Written as DNA, the CDR3 is TGTGCCAGCAGCTTAAGTGGGCAGGGAGATACGCAGTATTTT. It is translated as CASSLSGQGDTQYF.